The rows below give T cell receptor beta chains drawn from one sample of a study of T cells in Graves' hyperthyroidism and ophthalmopathy. MiXCR, run by TCRdb on the multiplex PCR reads, gives a single entry per CDR3 protein. The sample yields fewer than 600,000 distinct CDR3 sequences, roughly 15% seen once. Sequenced: blood. The receptor set was obtained from a woman in her forties with Graves' hyperthyroidism. CDR3s include the opening cysteine and the closing phenylalanine or tryptophan. Fields, in order: V gene, D gene, clone size, J gene, CDR3 DNA, CDR3 protein. D genes are given only for firm matches. The listing skips clone size in some rows; elsewhere it reads once, few, many or a size class.

TRBV7-3,TRBD1,many,TRBJ2-7,TGTGCCAGCACCGAGGGACAGGGAGGCGAGCAGTACTTC,CASTEGQGGEQYF
TRBV18,-,few,TRBJ1-1,TGTGCCAGCTCACCCCTTTGGGGGGCCGAGCGTGATAACACTGAAGCTTTCTTT,CASSPLWGAERDNTEAFF
TRBV28,-,many,TRBJ2-7,TGTGCCAGCAGTTTATACCCGGGAAGCGGAAGCTCCTACGAGCAGTACTTC,CASSLYPGSGSSYEQYF
TRBV28,TRBD1,many,TRBJ2-7,TGTGCCAGCAGTTTTCCAGGGGGAGTATACGAGCAGTACTTC,CASSFPGGVYEQYF
TRBV5-1,-,many,TRBJ2-1,TGCGCCAGCAGCTTGTTTGACAGCAACAATGAGCAGTTCTTC,CASSLFDSNNEQFF
TRBV7-9,-,many,TRBJ1-5,TGTGCCAGCAGCTTCTCCCCCTCCAATCAGCCCCAGCATTTT,CASSFSPSNQPQHF
TRBV11-1,-,once,TRBJ2-1,TGTGCCAGCAGCCCACCGGGACGCAATGAGCAGTTCTTC,CASSPPGRNEQFF
TRBV5-1,TRBD1,many,TRBJ2-7,TGCGCCAGCAGCTTGGGGCAGGGGGCCGTGTACGAGCAGTACTTC,CASSLGQGAVYEQYF
TRBV2,-,few,TRBJ1-3,TGTGCCAGCAGCCCCGGGCCAGAGGGAAACACCATATATTTT,CASSPGPEGNTIYF
TRBV12-3/TRBV12-4,TRBD1,many,TRBJ1-2,TGTGCCAGCAGCCATATCGACAATACAGGGGAAGGCTATGGCTACACCTTC,CASSHIDNTGEGYGYTF
TRBV12-3/TRBV12-4,-,many,TRBJ2-1,TGTGCCAGCAGTTTCGGGCGCGATGAGCAGTTCTTC,CASSFGRDEQFF
TRBV11-2,TRBD2,-,TRBJ2-1,TGTGCCTCCGGGGGGGGGAGGACGTACAATGAGCAGTTCTTC,CASGGGRTYNEQFF
TRBV5-1,-,-,TRBJ2-5,TGCGCCAGCAGCTTGTCGGGGCAGCAAGAGACCCAGTACTTC,CASSLSGQQETQYF
TRBV12-5,TRBD1,many,TRBJ2-1,TGTGCTAGTGGTTACTCCCCGGGACAGGGTGGCAATGAGCAGTTCTTC,CASGYSPGQGGNEQFF
TRBV20-1,TRBD2,many,TRBJ2-3,TGCAGTGCTAGAGTAGCTAGCGGGATTGGAGATACGCAGTATTTT,CSARVASGIGDTQYF
TRBV28,TRBD1,many,TRBJ2-4,TGTGCCAGCACCTCCCGAACCGGGACAGGGGGCCAAAACATTCAGTACTTC,CASTSRTGTGGQNIQYF
TRBV5-1,-,few,TRBJ1-4,TGCGCCAGCAGCCCCGGCCCTGGCGCAACTAATGAAAAACTGTTTTTT,CASSPGPGATNEKLFF
TRBV7-9,-,many,TRBJ2-3,TGTGCCAGCAGCTTGGGCAGGGTTATCACAGATACGCAGTATTTT,CASSLGRVITDTQYF
TRBV28,-,many,TRBJ2-7,TGTGCCAGCGCCGAATTCATCTACGAGCAGTACTTC,CASAEFIYEQYF
TRBV30,-,many,TRBJ1-3,TGTGCCTGGAGTCGGACAGTCTCTGGAAACACCATATATTTT,CAWSRTVSGNTIYF
TRBV11-2,-,many,TRBJ1-1,TGTGCCAGCAGCTTAGTGTATGGCGAAATGAACACTGAAGCTTTCTTT,CASSLVYGEMNTEAFF
TRBV2,TRBD1,many,TRBJ2-5,TGTGCCAGCAGTGAATTGACAGGGTCGGTCGAGACCCAGTACTTC,CASSELTGSVETQYF
TRBV12-3/TRBV12-4,TRBD2,many,TRBJ2-7,TGTGCCAGCAGTTTAAGTCTAGCGGGACGCTCCTACGAGCAGTACTTC,CASSLSLAGRSYEQYF
TRBV19,-,-,TRBJ1-2,TGTGCCAGTAGTCCGACCGGGACGACGAACTATGGCTACACCTTC,CASSPTGTTNYGYTF
TRBV5-8,-,-,TRBJ2-1,TGTGCCAGCAGCCCAAGGAGAGATAACAATGAGCAGTTCTTC,CASSPRRDNNEQFF
TRBV11-3,-,many,TRBJ1-4,TGTGCCAGCAGCTCCCAAAGTTATCAGACCAAAAATGAAAAACTGTTTTTT,CASSSQSYQTKNEKLFF
TRBV5-5,TRBD2,few,TRBJ2-2,TGTGCCAGCAGCGCGCTAGCGGGAGTTCCCACCGGGGAGCTGTTTTTT,CASSALAGVPTGELFF
TRBV12-3/TRBV12-4,-,-,TRBJ1-1,TGTGCCAGCAGCCCCAATATGGACACTGAAGCTTTCTTT,CASSPNMDTEAFF
TRBV20-1,-,few,TRBJ2-5,TGCAGTGCTAGAGACTTAAGGGGTGAGACCCAGTACTTC,CSARDLRGETQYF
TRBV28,TRBD2,-,TRBJ2-7,TGTGCCAGCAGTTTCCGGACTAGCGTTTACGAGCAGTACTTC,CASSFRTSVYEQYF
TRBV6-2/TRBV6-3,-,-,TRBJ1-3,TGTGCCAGCAGTTACTCGTTAGCTGGAAACACCATATATTTT,CASSYSLAGNTIYF
TRBV7-9,TRBD2,many,TRBJ2-3,TGTGCCAGCAGCTCACCCAACAGCGGGAGGAACACAGATACGCAGTATTTT,CASSSPNSGRNTDTQYF
TRBV9,-,-,TRBJ2-2,TGTGCCAGCAGCGTAGTGCCCCCGGACAAAACCGGGGAGCTGTTTTTT,CASSVVPPDKTGELFF
TRBV2,-,few,TRBJ1-1,TGTGCCCCCCGGGCGGGCGTTATGAACACTGAAGCTTTCTTT,CAPRAGVMNTEAFF
TRBV13,-,-,TRBJ2-1,TGTGCCAGCAGCCCCCAAGGAGGACCCGAGGAAAAACATGGCAATGAGCAGTTCTTC,CASSPQGGPEEKHGNEQFF
TRBV27,TRBD2,many,TRBJ2-7,TGTGCCAGCAGTATGACTAGCGGGAGTGGCTACGAGCAGTACTTC,CASSMTSGSGYEQYF